This entry lists 17 T cell receptor beta chains sequenced from one sample in a study of blood T cell repertoires in COVID-19. Generated by immunoSEQ multiplex PCR, the TCRdb table keeps only in-frame clones and is missing some. The profile shows 40,000 to 50,000 clones, roughly 85% of them singletons. Sequencing was performed on peripheral blood. These receptors were taken from an older man with acute or convalescent COVID-19.

J is TRBJ2-7 and V is TRBV5-1, with 7 bases that match TRBD1. With 7 bases clipped from V and 0 bases from J, the junction kept 4 bases outside the gene matches. CDR1 and CDR2 from the germline V gene are SGHRS and YFSETQ. This CDR3 is built from 13 residues. The DNA of the CDR3 is TGCGCCAGCTCGACAGGGAGCTCCTACGAGCAGTACTTC. This encodes CASSTGSSYEQYF.

V gene TRBV30 combines with J gene TRBJ2-7; D is perhaps TRBD2 (6 bases). The germline V gene has CDR1 GTSNPN and CDR2 SVGIG (reference sequence). This CDR3 contains 14 residues. V was cut by 0 bases and J by 5 bases, with 14 bases left in between. The CDR3 protein is CAWSVVAGGDEQYF. The CDR3 nucleotides are TGTGCCTGGAGTGTTGTCGCTGGAGGGGACGAGCAGTACTTC.

This chain's CDR3 is CAISAVLDRERANVLTF. The CDR3 DNA reads as TGTGCCATCAGTGCAGTATTAGACAGGGAGAGGGCCAACGTCCTGACTTTC. This chain uses TRBV10-3 with TRBJ2-6, with TRBD1 identical over 7 bases. Germline CDR1 and CDR2: ENHRY and SYGVKD. Losses at the gene ends were 4 bases for V and 5 bases for J; bases not matched to a gene: 11. The CDR3 consists of 17 residues.

This clone was observed once. The rearrangement joins TRBV29-1 to TRBJ2-1; 7 bases are shared with TRBD2. Germline V gives CDR1 SQVTM, CDR2 ANQGSEA. The CDR3 is 14 residues long. The V gene end was trimmed by 6 bases and the J gene end by 9 bases; junction bases not matched to a gene: 14. CDR3 amino acids: CSVTRLAPLGEQFF. DNA of the CDR3: TGCAGCGTGACCCGACTAGCTCCCCTAGGTGAGCAGTTCTTC.

The chain employs TRBV7-2 and TRBJ2-2; a possible D gene is TRBD1 (5 bases). Deletions cut 0 bases from V and 3 bases from J, with 8 bases between. CDR1 SGHTA and CDR2 FQGNSA come from the germline V gene. The CDR3 is made up of 15 amino acids. In DNA, the CDR3 is TGTGCCAGCAGCTTAGCTTTAGGGGACACCGGGGAGCTGTTTTTT. Translation: CASSLALGDTGELFF.

In DNA form, the CDR3 reads TGTGCCAGCAGATCGACTAGCGGTCGCCAAGAGACCCAGTACTTC. Protein sequence: CASRSTSGRQETQYF. The V gene is TRBV6-5, the J gene TRBJ2-5; 9 positions match TRBD2. Germline V gives CDR1 MNHEY, CDR2 SVGAGI. After removal of 6 bases from V and 1 base from J, the junction contained 6 bases not matched to a gene. This CDR3 has 15 residues.

This chain joins TRBV6-2 or TRBV6-3 and TRBJ1-1, with D perhaps TRBD1 (6 bases). Germline V gene lookup returns CDR1 MNHEY and CDR2 SVGEGT. Trimming shortened V by 4 bases and J by 4 bases, and 16 bases separated the two germline ends. The CDR3 is 15 amino acids. The CDR3 coding sequence is TGTGCCAGCAGTTTCCGACAGGCCTGGGGCACTGAAGCTTTCTTT. Residues: CASSFRQAWGTEAFF.

V usage is TRBV7-2 and J usage is TRBJ2-5; D is possibly TRBD2 (7 bases). V dropped 4 bases and J dropped 4 bases, with 16 bases sitting between them. Germline assignment: CDR1 SGHTA and CDR2 FQGNSA. The CDR3 sequence is 15 residues long. This chain's CDR3 is CASSSTGGGPETQYF. DNA of the CDR3: TGTGCCAGCAGCTCCACGGGGGGCGGACCAGAGACCCAGTACTTC.

Turning to this clone: At one boundary the junction diverges from the germline segment, which might be a read error. This chain connects TRBV7-2 to TRBJ2-3; TRBD1 might be the D (6 bases). The CDR3 is made up of 14 amino acids. The germline V gene has CDR1 SGHTA and CDR2 FQGNSA. The CDR3 protein is CASSLARGRDTQYF. DNA for the CDR3: TGTGCCAGCAGCCTAGCTAGGGGGAGAGATACGCAGTATTTT.

The chain has TRBV18 and TRBJ1-4, with a weak D call TRBD1 (6 bases). The CDR3 sequence is 15 residues long. Between the trimmed V and J ends, which lost 2 bases and 5 bases, there was a span of 12 bases. Germline CDR1 is KGHSH and CDR2 is LQKENI. The DNA for the CDR3 is TGTGCCAGCTCACCATATGCCACAGGGAATGAAAAACTGTTTTTT. Residues: CASSPYATGNEKLFF.

This rearrangement joins TRBV5-4 to TRBJ2-5; 8 nucleotides line up with TRBD2. Germline V gene lookup returns CDR1 SGHNT and CDR2 YYREEE (reference sequence). Trimming cost V 5 bases and J 5 bases; bases outside gene matches: 8. CDR3 length: 14 amino acids. The CDR3 region is CASRSSGGRETQYF. The CDR3 nucleotides are TGTGCCAGCAGATCCAGCGGGGGTCGTGAGACCCAGTACTTC.

The chain joins TRBV18 to TRBJ2-6; 10 bases line up with TRBD1. The V and J ends lost 1 base and 2 bases, in that order; junction bases with no gene match: 8. Germline V CDR1 and CDR2: KGHSH, LQKENI. The CDR3 spans 19 residues. CDR3 residues: CASSPQTGTGAAGANVLTF. The CDR3 DNA is TGTGCCAGCTCACCACAAACCGGGACAGGGGCTGCTGGGGCCAACGTCCTGACTTTC.

The chain employs TRBV29-1 and TRBJ1-2; D perhaps matches TRBD1 (5 bases). V shed 4 bases and J shed 3 bases, with 18 bases lying between them. From germline, CDR1 is SQVTM and CDR2 ANQGSEA. The CDR3 is 15 residues long. The CDR3 protein is CSVVDRGSADYGYTF. CDR3 coding DNA: TGCAGCGTTGTTGATAGGGGTTCGGCGGACTATGGCTACACCTTC.

This rearrangement joins TRBV28 to TRBJ2-3, with 8 bases aligning to TRBD1. Germline loops: CDR1 MDHEN, CDR2 SYDVKM. J was trimmed by 3 bases and V by 6 bases; bases with no gene match: 5. CDR3 size: 14 residues. CDR3 coding DNA: TGTGCCAGCAGAGGACAGGGCAGGACAGATACGCAGTATTTT. This translates into CASRGQGRTDTQYF.

V is TRBV27 and J is TRBJ2-3, with TRBD2 matching over 11 bases. Germline CDR1 reads MNHEY; CDR2 reads SMNVEV (reference sequence). This CDR3 is 16 amino acids long. Trimming cost V 1 base and J 4 bases; bases outside gene matches: 4. The CDR3 is CASSLFLAGGSDTQYF. The CDR3 bases are TGTGCCAGCAGTTTATTCCTAGCGGGAGGTTCAGATACGCAGTATTTT.

CDR3 nucleotides: TGCAGCGTTGGCGTAGTACAGGGAGAGACCCAGTACTTC. This codes for CSVGVVQGETQYF. The chain has TRBV29-1 and TRBJ2-5; D possibly corresponds to TRBD1 (6 bases). This CDR3 is built from 13 residues. V shed 4 bases and J shed 4 bases, with 13 bases lying between them. The germline V gene encodes CDR1 SQVTM and CDR2 ANQGSEA. Looking up the rest from reference TRBV29-1 and TRBJ2-5 gives the full variable domain: SAVISQKPSRDICQRGTSLTIQCQVDSQVTMMFWYRQQPGQSLTLIATANQGSEATYESGFVIDKFPISRPNLTFSTLTVSNMSPEDSSIYLCSVGVVQGETQYFGPGTRLLVL.

The V gene is TRBV30, the J gene TRBJ1-6, with D possibly TRBD1 on 5 matching bases. The CDR3 consists of 12 residues. V lost 5 bases and J 8 bases, leaving 10 bases between the germline ends. Germline lookup yields CDR1 GTSNPN and CDR2 SVGIG (reference sequence). The CDR3 nucleotides are TGTGCCTGGGACAGCAGGGATTCACCCCTCCACTTT. This gives the protein CAWDSRDSPLHF.